This T cell receptor (beta chain) was identified in a study of T-cell memory formation after mild COVID-19. TCRdb re-analysed the 5' RACE reads in MiXCR, keeping a single row per CDR3 protein. The sample lists roughly 250,000 distinct CDR3 sequences; roughly 15% were seen once. In germline, CDR1 is MNHNS, CDR2 SASEGT. The V gene lost 2 bases and the J gene lost 4 bases, with 6 bases spanning the gap. This CDR3 spans 12 amino acids. This TCR was sampled from a man aged 18-30 years who had mild COVID-19 (a few samples of this study predate the infection). Cell type and time point are not known. The chain links TRBV6-1 to TRBJ2-7; the D is unclear. Sample: PBMCs or a T cell subset sorted from them (not recorded which). The CDR3 bases are TGTGCCAGCAGTGAAAGGTGGTACGAGCAGTACTTC. It encodes CASSERWYEQYF.